The source of this T cell receptor beta chain is a study of blood T cell repertoires in COVID-19 (dated by TCRdb to 2018 to 2021). In terms of the full investigation: The collaborator samples originated in the United States, Italy and Spain and spanned the acute and convalescent phases of COVID-19. The repertoires were released in a freely available public database intended as a resource for research on the immune response to SARS-CoV-2. The dataset comprised deeply sampled blood TCRbeta repertoires from subjects exposed to, actively infected with, or recovered from COVID-19. The material from the prospective study consisted of cDNA or gDNA derived from T cells, B-cell-depleted T cells, or PBMCs. Samples came from the ongoing ImmuneRACE study (first 160 participants) plus 1,254 subjects from 6 global collaborators. The sample metadata nearly always contained a de-identified subject ID, COVID-19 status, age in years and sex. HLA class I and class II types, where available, came from metadata supplied by the sample provider rather than from assay-based typing. Here is what the overall study found, with its caveats: How much clinical and demographic metadata was included differed by source and by participant, and the metadata was provided uncurated.

The CDR3, cysteine through phenylalanine, is 14 amino acids long. The entry retains the CDR3 DNA only, 42 bases that are in frame from base 1. Regarding this clone: Its antigen is still unknown. No base qualities exist here, and no much larger clone lies one base off it.

Each collaborating institution followed its own protocols to collect whole blood in K2EDTA tubes. For TCRbeta analysis, collaborators shipped samples as frozen whole blood, isolated PBMCs, or DNA extracted from either of those sample types. TCRbeta CDR3 regions were amplified from genomic DNA using the immunoSEQ Assay, a bias-controlled multiplex PCR. Per the authors' processing: Within the assay, amplification of reference gene primers was used to estimate how many nucleated cells each sample contained. To quantify the absolute abundance of each unique TCRbeta CDR3 rearrangement, sequence reads were collapsed and filtered. For each sample, productive Simpson clonality was calculated as the square root of Simpson's diversity index over productive rearrangements. TCRdb limited this immuneACCESS table to in-frame rearrangements with V and J called. A share of clones is missing; checked studies link under half to unresolved V genes, and the rest is unexplained. V and J calls and clone size are those listed in that table; D and trimming were worked out from the DNA. This sample has 49,000 or so clones in its table, and under 85% of those were observed once. 6.5% to 9% of the sample goes to the ten largest clones.

This chain is built from TRBV7-5 and TRBJ1-1; no check of the table's D call, TRBD1, against the DNA was made. TRBV7-5 is classified as a pseudogene. This clonotype was obtained from a man aged 55 to 70 with active COVID-19. Sample: peripheral blood. The nucleotides are TGTGTCAGAACCCCACCGAGACAGGGTACTGAAGCTTTCTTT. Translated, it gives CVRTPPRQGTEAFF.